This T cell receptor (beta chain) is from a study of radiotherapy plus CTLA-4 blockade in lung cancer. For the study at large: Objective responses occurred in around 20% of patients; around 30% had disease control. Findings of the study overall: Interferon-beta, together with early blood T cell clone dynamics, reportedly best predicted response.

With regard to this clone: Antigen specificity is unknown.

Here immunoSEQ multiplex PCR was the method, and the copy in TCRdb shows in-frame clones only, minus some. In the table there are some 110,000 clones, under 90% of which are singletons. The receptor comes from a human donor with non-small cell lung cancer that progressed on radiotherapy plus ipilimumab. Some clones in this sample may be carry-over from other donors' samples. The input for sequencing was peripheral blood, taken from a patient treated with radiotherapy plus ipilimumab.

The CDR3 DNA is TGTGCCAGCAGACCGACCTCACAGGGGTACAATGAGCAGTTCTTC. It codes for CASRPTSQGYNEQFF. The gene calls are TRBV6-5 and TRBJ2-1, with TRBD1 matching 7 bases. With V trimmed by 6 bases and J by 4 bases, 9 bases remained unmatched. Per the germline V gene, CDR1 is MNHEY and CDR2 is SVGAGI. The length of the CDR3 is 15 residues.